This TCR beta chain came from a study of control samples from healthy donors and cancer patients. The V gene's germline CDR1 is SGHAT and CDR2 FQNNGV. The germline V and J ends were trimmed by 2 bases and 1 base, with 8 bases remaining between them. The CDR3 totals 15 residues. Libraries were prepared by immunoSEQ multiplex PCR; TCRdb keeps only in-frame clonotypes and omits some of them. The sample holds approximately 87,000 clones, around 86% seen once. This clonotype was obtained from a woman aged 45-59 years in good health. The material sequenced was blood. This chain connects TRBV11-2 to TRBJ2-2; no clear D. Here the CDR3 DNA reads TGTGCCAGCAGCTTACTGGCAGGGAACACCGGGGAGCTGTTTTTT. As protein: CASSLLAGNTGELFF.